What follows are 19 T cell receptor beta chains derived from one specimen sequenced in a study of blood T cell repertoires in COVID-19. The repertoire was sequenced with immunoSEQ multiplex PCR; TCRdb's copy has only in-frame clones and lacks some. The sample includes more than 250,000 clones, approximately 89% of them seen just once. The sequenced sample was peripheral blood. These receptors all come from a woman aged 25-40 years with COVID-19, enrolled during active disease.

The chain recombines TRBV29-1 with TRBJ1-1; D is uncertain. Germline loops: CDR1 SQVTM, CDR2 ANQGSEA. The V gene lost 3 bases and the J gene lost 2 bases, with 4 bases spanning the gap. The CDR3 has 11 amino acids. CDR3 nucleotide sequence: TGCAGCGTTGAGAGAAACACTGAAGCTTTCTTT. Translation gives CSVERNTEAFF.

CDR3 DNA: TGTGCCAGCAGCCCACAGGGCATCTATGGCTACACCTTC. Its protein product is CASSPQGIYGYTF. The chain uses TRBV7-2 and TRBJ1-2, with TRBD1 as a possible D gene (6 bases). V dropped 5 bases and J dropped 4 bases, with 11 bases sitting between them. The germline V gene encodes CDR1 SGHTA and CDR2 FQGNSA. This CDR3 spans 13 amino acids.

The rearrangement joins TRBV6-5 to TRBJ1-1; D unclear. The CDR3 covers 11 residues. V was pared by 6 bases and J by 9 bases, with 11 bases between. Germline values: CDR1 MNHEY, CDR2 SVGAGI. CDR3 sequence: CASSRAGKAFF. As DNA, the CDR3 is TGTGCCAGCAGCCGAGCGGGAAAAGCTTTCTTT.

The V call is TRBV9, the J call TRBJ1-1; 7 bases are shared with TRBD1. The ends lost 0 bases at V and 3 bases at J; junction bases unmatched: 5. This CDR3 region has 15 residues. Germline assignment: CDR1 SGDLS and CDR2 YYNGEE. The CDR3 sequence: CASSVVGTVHTEAFF. Written as DNA, the CDR3 is TGTGCCAGCAGCGTAGTCGGGACAGTCCACACTGAAGCTTTCTTT. Complete variable domain (other parts from reference TRBV9 and TRBJ1-1): DSGVTQTPKHLITATGQRVTLRCSPRSGDLSVYWYQQSLDQGLQFLIQYYNGEERAKGNILERFSAQQFPDLHSELNLSSLELGDSALYFCASSVVGTVHTEAFFGQGTRLTVV.

The V and J genes are TRBV21-1 and TRBJ1-3. TRBV21-1 is a listed pseudogene. This CDR3 has 14 residues. The CDR3 coding sequence is TGTGCCAGCAGCAAAGTGGTAAAGGGAGACACCATATATTTT. Protein product: CASSKVVKGDTIYF.

DNA for the CDR3: TGCGCCAGCAGCACCAGGGTCGGGTTTTTAGAGACCCAGTACTTC. This gives the protein CASSTRVGFLETQYF. This chain links TRBV5-1 with TRBJ2-5; possibly TRBD1 for D (5 bases). Trimming removed 4 bases at V and 4 bases at J, with 17 bases between. The CDR3 spans 15 residues. The germline CDR1 and CDR2 sequences are SGHRS and YFSETQ.

The rearrangement joins TRBV6-1 to TRBJ1-5, with D possibly matching TRBD1 (6 bases). In germline, CDR1 is MNHNS, CDR2 SASEGT. This CDR3 comprises 16 residues. The V and J ends lost 2 bases and 0 bases respectively, with 11 bases between them. The CDR3 DNA is TGTGCCAGCAGTGAACTTACAGGGTTTAGCAATCAGCCCCAGCATTTT. Its protein is CASSELTGFSNQPQHF.

This clone has just one count. V usage is TRBV27 and J usage is TRBJ1-6, with 10 bases identical to TRBD1. The CDR3 has 16 amino acids. V dropped 3 bases and J dropped 10; count of bases not matched to a gene: 9. In germline, CDR1 is MNHEY, CDR2 SMNVEV (reference sequence). The CDR3 DNA sequence: TGTGCCAGCAGTTTCGGCTCCGGGACAGGGGAATCACCCCTCCACTTT. It codes for CASSFGSGTGESPLHF.

The chain recombines TRBV28 with TRBJ1-3; weak D call: TRBD1 (6 bases). Germline loops: CDR1 MDHEN, CDR2 SYDVKM. Deletions cut 2 bases from V and 1 base from J, with 15 bases between. The CDR3 is 17 amino acids. CDR3 DNA: TGTGCCAGCAGTTTACGGTACAGGGTCATTTCTGGAAACACCATATATTTT. This gives the protein CASSLRYRVISGNTIYF.

This chain joins TRBV7-9 and TRBJ2-7; D is ambiguous. Germline lookup yields CDR1 SEHNR and CDR2 FQNEAQ (reference sequence). The ends were cut back, 5 bases at V and 3 bases at J, with 8 bases in the middle. There are 12 residues in the CDR3. The CDR3 region is CASSPHNYEQYF. CDR3 bases: TGTGCCAGCAGCCCGCACAACTACGAGCAGTACTTC.

This clone is a singleton in its sample. The chain has TRBV28 and TRBJ2-1, with D perhaps matching TRBD2 (5 bases). The CDR3 sequence is 15 residues long. V was pared by 6 bases and J by 0 bases, with 12 bases between. Germline V gene sequence: CDR1 MDHEN, CDR2 SYDVKM. The CDR3 DNA sequence: TGTGCCAGCAGCAGTACAACTAGCTCCTACAATGAGCAGTTCTTC. This encodes CASSSTTSSYNEQFF.

The table lists this clone with a few counts. The V gene is TRBV10-3, the J gene TRBJ1-6; D gene unclear. Germline V gene data show CDR1 as ENHRY and CDR2 as SYGVKD. V gave up 11 bases and J gave up 0 bases, with 11 bases separating them. This CDR3 has 14 residues. The CDR3 coding sequence is TGTGCCGTACGCCCGAGCTCCTATAATTCACCCCTCCACTTT. Residues: CAVRPSSYNSPLHF.

The chain's CDR3 is CASSPRSSRANYGYTF. The CDR3 DNA reads TGTGCCAGCAGTCCCCGGAGCAGCAGAGCTAACTATGGCTACACCTTC. This sequence joins TRBV28 and TRBJ1-2; D not resolved. The ends were cut back, 5 bases at V and 0 bases at J, with 16 bases in the middle. From germline, CDR1 is MDHEN and CDR2 SYDVKM. The CDR3 spans 16 residues.

The chain uses TRBV2 and TRBJ1-1; D unclear. This CDR3 has 11 amino acids. In germline, CDR1 is SNHLY, CDR2 FYNNEI. Trimming removed 4 bases at V and 11 bases at J, with 11 bases between. The CDR3 coding sequence is TGTGCCAGCAGTGTAGGCGCGGCCGCTTTCTTT. It specifies CASSVGAAAFF.

The chain recombines TRBV5-6 with TRBJ1-1; D is unclear. Germline CDR1 SGHDT, CDR2 YYEEEE. CDR3 length equals 15 residues. The V end was cut by 6 bases, the J end by 0 bases, with 15 bases between. CDR3 in amino acids: CASTSWAIVNTEAFF. Here the CDR3 DNA reads TGTGCCAGCACCTCGTGGGCTATAGTGAACACTGAAGCTTTCTTT.

The rearrangement uses TRBV6-1 and TRBJ1-2, with TRBD1 identical over 7 bases. Trimming removed 6 bases from V and 4 bases from J; junction bases left unmatched: 8. Germline CDR1 MNHNS, CDR2 SASEGT. The CDR3 contains 14 residues. CDR3 protein: CASRASWDSYGYTF. The DNA of the CDR3 is TGTGCCAGCAGGGCTTCTTGGGACAGCTATGGCTACACCTTC.

The V gene is TRBV5-5, the J gene TRBJ2-7, with TRBD1 as a possible D gene (6 bases). V was pared by 0 bases and J by 3 bases, with 19 bases between. Germline loops: CDR1 SGHKS, CDR2 YYEKEE (reference sequence). The CDR3 extends over 17 amino acids. CDR3 loop: CASSLEWGLRGFYEQYF. CDR3 DNA: TGTGCCAGCAGCTTGGAGTGGGGGCTGAGGGGTTTCTACGAGCAGTACTTC. Using reference TRBV5-5 and TRBJ2-7 for the parts outside the CDR3, the full variable domain is DAGVTQSPTHLIKTRGQQVTLRCSPISGHKSVSWYQQVLGQGPQFIFQYYEKEERGRGNFPDRFSARQFPNYSSELNVNALLLGDSALYLCASSLEWGLRGFYEQYFGPGTRLTVT.

A word on this clone: The sample holds other DNA sequences that translate to the same CDR3. The gene calls are TRBV27 and TRBJ1-5, with D possibly TRBD1 on 6 matching bases. This CDR3 has 14 residues. Germline V gene lookup returns CDR1 MNHEY and CDR2 SMNVEV (reference sequence). With 3 bases removed from V and 6 bases from J, the gap between germline ends came to 12 bases. The CDR3 loop reads CASSFGGRGQPQHF. CDR3 nucleotide sequence: TGTGCCAGCAGTTTCGGGGGGCGAGGTCAGCCCCAGCATTTT.

The chain carries TRBV18 and TRBJ1-4; D not resolved. The CDR3 consists of 14 residues. V was cut by 1 base and J by 2 bases, with 5 bases left in between. Germline CDR1 reads KGHSH; CDR2 reads LQKENI. CDR3 protein: CASSPRGTNEKLFF. The DNA of the CDR3 is TGTGCCAGCTCACCACGAGGGACTAATGAAAAACTGTTTTTT.